The subject of this entry is one T cell receptor beta chain. The antigen is unknown. The CDR3 has 14 amino acids. Trimming at V came to 4 bases and at J to 4 bases, leaving 2 bases not matched to a gene. CDR1 and CDR2 (germline): KGHDR, SFDVKD. A second PCR, run for roughly 6 to 11 cycles, used a sample-barcoded 5' primer plus a J-beta primer mix. Via MiXCR, TCRdb re-called the 5' RACE reads, giving one row per CDR3 protein. The table has around 1,000,000 distinct CDR3 sequences, 20% to 25% seen once. This entry belongs to a study of blood T cells in healthy people across ages. Study-level findings and limits: A conclusive naive versus antigen-experienced comparison was prevented by the unsorted PBMCs.

Investigators took 8 to 10 milliliters of peripheral blood from every donor. The data were also submitted as part of a second study, on T cells of mothers and their children. This second report adds: The study sampled three healthy Caucasian mothers and their six children.

This receptor was obtained from a girl aged 2-10 years in good health. Sample: blood. The chain recombines TRBV24-1 with TRBJ2-5; 10 bases match TRBD1. The CDR3 DNA follows: TGTGCCACCAGTGACGGGACAGGGGCAGAGACCCAGTACTTC. This gives the protein CATSDGTGAETQYF.